This paragraph reports one T cell receptor (beta chain). As yet, its antigen is unknown. The CDR3 contains 14 residues. Trimming stripped 3 bases from V and 2 bases from J, with 10 bases between. The data are from a study of response to subunit inactivated influenza vaccine. Study-level findings and limits: Authors suggested each seasonal flu vaccination may recruit only limited numbers of new T cells.

Via MiXCR, TCRdb re-called the RT-PCR reads, giving one row per CDR3 protein. The sample comprises hundreds of thousands of distinct CDR3 sequences, around 15% of which are singletons, and 7.5% to 8% rests with the top ten. The TCR was taken from a man aged 50 or older who received an inactivated influenza vaccine. The material was PBMCs from blood, obtained less than 15 days before vaccination. This rearrangement joins TRBV12-3 or TRBV12-4 to TRBJ2-5; D assignment may be TRBD1 or TRBD2 (5 bases each). The CDR3 loop reads CASSLWGKQETQYF. The CDR3 nucleotides read TGTGCCAGCAGTTTGTGGGGGAAACAAGAGACCCAGTACTTC.